These T cell receptor beta chains were read from a single sample in a study of shared clonotypes between healthy human individuals. Some clones are missing from TCRdb's copy, which holds only in-frame ones; the method was immunoSEQ multiplex PCR. The sample lists roughly 300,000 clones; roughly 80% were seen once. Material: memory CD4+ T cells sorted from blood. These receptors were collected from a man aged 25 to 45 in good health. Each CDR3 is given with its conserved first and last residue. D genes are given only for firm matches.

V gene,D gene,J gene,CDR3 length,CDR3 DNA,CDR3 protein
TRBV23-1,TRBD1,TRBJ1-5,19,TGCGCCAGCAGTAGACAGGGGGCTTTGGGGCATAGAGGCAATCAGCCCCAGCATTTT,CASSRQGALGHRGNQPQHF
TRBV7-2,TRBD2,TRBJ2-3,16,TGTGCCAGCAGCACCATACTAGCGGGAGGCACAGATACGCAGTATTTT,CASSTILAGGTDTQYF
TRBV7-8,-,TRBJ2-7,15,TGTGCCAGCAGCCCCCTCCGGACTTTATCCTACGAGCAGTACTTC,CASSPLRTLSYEQYF
TRBV19,TRBD1,TRBJ2-5,17,TGTGCCAGTAGTCAGGGGGCAATGGGGATCAACCAAGAGACCCAGTACTTC,CASSQGAMGINQETQYF
TRBV10-1,TRBD1,TRBJ2-1,17,TGCGCCAGCAGTGAGAGACAGGGAGTATTATCCTACAATGAGCAGTTCTTC,CASSERQGVLSYNEQFF
TRBV18,TRBD2,TRBJ2-7,12,TGTGCCAGCACGGGACTAGCGACCGAGCAGTACTTC,CASTGLATEQYF
TRBV28,-,TRBJ1-1,15,TGTGCCAGCTCTGCTCAGTGGGGCATGAACACTGAAGCTTTCTTT,CASSAQWGMNTEAFF
TRBV4-3,-,TRBJ1-2,13,TGCGCCAGCAGCCAGTCGGGCTTCTATGGCTACACCTTC,CASSQSGFYGYTF
TRBV9,-,TRBJ2-2,15,TGTGCCAGCAGCGTAGCCGGGAATGATCCCGGGGAGCTGTTTTTT,CASSVAGNDPGELFF
TRBV5-6,-,TRBJ1-2,11,TGTGCCAGCAGCCTAGTGGCTGGCTACACCTTC,CASSLVAGYTF